This T cell receptor (beta chain) was retrieved from a study of shared clonotypes between healthy human individuals. In the study overall: Samples came from two female and a few male donors aged 18 to 49. General study results and limits: With a handful of donors compared, around 5% of naive CD4 clonotypes were shared.

CDR1 is KGHSH, CDR2 LQKENI, per germline. This CDR3 has 15 amino acids. V shed 3 bases and J 9 bases; nucleotides not matched to a gene: 3. The sample holds one count of this clone. Its antigen remains unidentified. Libraries were prepared by immunoSEQ multiplex PCR; TCRdb keeps only in-frame clonotypes and omits some of them. The repertoire has over 950,000 clones, roughly 77% of them found once; the top ten carry 0.89%. The sample consisted of memory CD4+ T cells from PBMCs. Documented subset: CD45RA-negative fraction. The rearrangement joins TRBV18 to TRBJ2-3; TRBD2 matches at 16 bases. The sequence came from a man between 18 and 29 years old in good health. Some clones in this sample may be carry-over from other donors' samples. CDR3 bases: TGTGCCAGCTCACCTGGGACTAGCGGGAGGGAAACGCAGTATTTT. This codes for CASSPGTSGRETQYF.